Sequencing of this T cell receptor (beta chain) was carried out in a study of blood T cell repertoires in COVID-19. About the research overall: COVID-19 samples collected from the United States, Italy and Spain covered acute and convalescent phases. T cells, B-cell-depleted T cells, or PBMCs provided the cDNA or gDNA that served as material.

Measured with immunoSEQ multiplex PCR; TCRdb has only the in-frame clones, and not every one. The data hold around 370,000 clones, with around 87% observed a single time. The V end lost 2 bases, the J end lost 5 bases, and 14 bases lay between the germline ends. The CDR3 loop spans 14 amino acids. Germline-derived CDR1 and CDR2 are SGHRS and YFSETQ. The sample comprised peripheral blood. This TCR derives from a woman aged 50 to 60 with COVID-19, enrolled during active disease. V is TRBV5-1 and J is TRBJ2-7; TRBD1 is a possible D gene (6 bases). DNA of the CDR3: TGCGCCAGCAGCTTCCGTAGACAGGACAACGAGCAGTACTTC. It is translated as CASSFRRQDNEQYF. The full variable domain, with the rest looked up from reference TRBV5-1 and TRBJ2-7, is KAGVTQTPRYLIKTRGQQVTLSCSPISGHRSVSWYQQTPGQGLQFLFEYFSETQRNKGNFPGRFSGRQFSNSRSEMNVSTLELGDSALYLCASSFRRQDNEQYFGPGTRLTVT.